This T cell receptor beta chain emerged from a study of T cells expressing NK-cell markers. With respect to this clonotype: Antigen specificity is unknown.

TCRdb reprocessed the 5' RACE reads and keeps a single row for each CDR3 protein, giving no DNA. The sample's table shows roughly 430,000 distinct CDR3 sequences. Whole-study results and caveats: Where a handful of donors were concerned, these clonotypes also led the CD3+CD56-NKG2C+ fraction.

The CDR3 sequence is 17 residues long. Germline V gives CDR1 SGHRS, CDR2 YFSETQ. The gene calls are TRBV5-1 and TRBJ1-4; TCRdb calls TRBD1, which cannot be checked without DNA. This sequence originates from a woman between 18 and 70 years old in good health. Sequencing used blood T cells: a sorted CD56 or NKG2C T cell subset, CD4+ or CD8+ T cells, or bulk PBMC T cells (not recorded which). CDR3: CASSLSGTGGSYEKLFF.